The 8 T cell receptor beta chains given below trace back to one sample, sequenced in a study of T cell responses to AZD1222 COVID-19 vaccine. This table comes from immunoSEQ multiplex PCR, and its TCRdb copy is limited to in-frame clones, with some not included. The sample gives tens of thousands of clones, around 80% of which show up once; 5% is in the top ten. The specimen was peripheral blood, collected 28 days after the second AZD1222 dose. Receptor source: an adult who received the AZD1222 COVID-19 vaccine.

The J gene is TRBJ1-5, the V gene TRBV10-1; the match to TRBD1 covers 12 bases. The CDR3 has 15 amino acids. Trimming removed 3 bases from V and 5 bases from J; junction bases left unmatched: 2. CDR1 is WNHNN and CDR2 is SYGVQD in the germline V gene (reference sequence). The CDR3 loop reads CASSDGTGGYQPQHF. In nucleotides, the CDR3 is TGCGCCAGCAGTGACGGGACAGGGGGCTATCAGCCCCAGCATTTT.

This clone has only one observation. The V call is TRBV9, the J call TRBJ1-2, with TRBD1 matching over 8 bases. Unmatched junction bases numbered 14, after V lost 1 base and J lost 3 bases. Looked up from germline, CDR1 is SGDLS and CDR2 is YYNGEE. There are 18 residues in the CDR3. DNA of the CDR3: TGTGCCAGCAGCGTATCTTCAGGACAGGGAGGATTTTACTATGGCTACACCTTC. Amino acids: CASSVSSGQGGFYYGYTF.

The chain has TRBV28 and TRBJ2-1; 8 bases fit TRBD2. The CDR3 runs to 18 residues. The germline gives CDR1 MDHEN, CDR2 SYDVKM. V trimming: 3 bases; J trimming: 5 bases; junction bases outside the gene matches: 15. This chain's CDR3 is CASSFRGGRRLQDNEQFF. DNA for the CDR3: TGTGCCAGCAGTTTTCGGGGCGGGAGGCGCCTCCAGGACAATGAGCAGTTCTTC.

The chain couples TRBV18 to TRBJ2-7; 9 bases match TRBD1. J was trimmed by 6 bases and V by 0 bases; bases with no gene match: 6. CDR1 KGHSH and CDR2 LQKENI come from the germline V gene. CDR3 length equals 15 residues. CDR3: CASSPPGTGPGEQYF. CDR3 nucleotides: TGTGCCAGCTCACCACCCGGGACAGGGCCAGGCGAGCAGTACTTC.

This clone was detected a few times. The rearrangement joins TRBV11-2 to TRBJ1-2; D unresolved. The V gene's germline CDR1 is SGHAT and CDR2 FQNNGV. Between the trimmed V and J ends, which lost 1 base and 5 bases, there was a span of 8 bases. The CDR3 spans 13 residues. The chain's CDR3 is CASSLGLLYGYTF. The CDR3 DNA sequence: TGTGCCAGCAGCTTAGGTCTACTTTATGGCTACACCTTC.

V and J are TRBV24-1 and TRBJ1-5; the D is unclear. Per germline, CDR1 KGHDR and CDR2 SFDVKD. The CDR3 is made up of 14 amino acids. V lost 1 base and J lost 3, with 6 bases in between. This chain's CDR3 is CATSDFGDNQPQHF. The CDR3 bases are TGTGCCACCAGTGATTTTGGAGACAATCAGCCCCAGCATTTT.

The chain recombines TRBV11-2 with TRBJ2-1; D ambiguous. V lost 5 bases and J 7 bases, leaving 9 bases between the germline ends. The CDR3 is 12 amino acids. In germline, CDR1 is SGHAT, CDR2 FQNNGV. The CDR3 region has the DNA TGTGCCAGCAGCCTCCATGGGAATGAGCAGTTCTTC. This encodes CASSLHGNEQFF. Based on the CDR3 plus reference TRBV11-2 and TRBJ2-1, the full variable domain is EAGVAQSPRYKIIEKRQSVAFWCNPISGHATLYWYQQILGQGPKLLIQFQNNGVVDDSQLPKDRFSAERLKGVDSTLKIQPAKLEDSAVYLCASSLHGNEQFFGPGTRLTVL.

The CDR3 sequence: CASFLGQNTEAFF. CDR3 in DNA: TGCGCCAGCTTTCTCGGACAGAACACTGAAGCTTTCTTT. V is TRBV5-1 and J is TRBJ1-1; weak D call: TRBD1 (5 bases). CDR3 size: 13 residues. The V end was cut by 7 bases, the J end by 1 base, with 11 bases between. CDR1 and CDR2 from the germline V gene are SGHRS and YFSETQ.